This passage covers 12 T cell receptor beta chains from one sample sequenced in a study of blood T cell repertoires in COVID-19 (dated by TCRdb to 2020 to 2021). Library construction relied on the immunoSEQ multiplex PCR assay. Here the immuneACCESS table is served through TCRdb, limited to in-frame sequences with V and J called. Missing clones are a known gap in these copies; in checked studies unresolved V genes cover under half, and the rest lacks a known reason. Recorded for this sample are about 200,000 clones; 89% of them occurred a single time. The ten largest make up around 8.9% of the sample. What was sequenced was PBMCs or T cells enriched from blood (not recorded which). The receptors here all came from a woman aged 18-29 years who had recovered from COVID-19.

The J gene is TRBJ2-1, the V gene TRBV6-1; D is possibly TRBD1 (5 bases). Trimming left V 2 bases short and J 6 bases short, with 14 bases between. Per germline, CDR1 MNHNS and CDR2 SASEGT. This CDR3 is 15 amino acids long. The DNA for the CDR3 is TGTGCCAGCAGTGAAAAACCAGGGTCGGGCAATGAGCAGTTCTTC. Encoded protein: CASSEKPGSGNEQFF.

The chain links TRBV6-5 to TRBJ1-2; possible D gene TRBD1, 5 bases. This CDR3 is 14 amino acids long. Per the germline V gene, CDR1 is MNHEY and CDR2 is SVGAGI. Trimming removed 2 bases at V and 4 bases at J, with 11 bases between. In DNA form, the CDR3 reads TGTGCCAGCAGTTACGGCGGGGGAAGCTATGGCTACACCTTC. Translated: CASSYGGGSYGYTF.

The chain links TRBV5-1 to TRBJ2-1, with 8 nucleotides matching TRBD2. With V trimmed by 7 bases and J by 6 bases, 6 bases remained unmatched. CDR3 length equals 13 residues. Germline lookup yields CDR1 SGHRS and CDR2 YFSETQ. CDR3 loop: CASSGTSSNEQFF. Here the CDR3 DNA reads TGCGCCAGCTCCGGGACTAGTAGCAATGAGCAGTTCTTC.

This chain connects TRBV7-9 to TRBJ1-4, with D perhaps matching TRBD1 (5 bases). Germline CDR1 and CDR2: SEHNR and FQNEAQ (reference sequence). CDR3 length: 15 amino acids. V gave up 5 bases and J gave up 8 bases, with 18 bases separating them. The CDR3 bases are TGTGCCAGCAGCACGGGGGGATCCCAATACGAAAAACTGTTTTTT. It is translated as CASSTGGSQYEKLFF.

This clone is a singleton in its sample. The rearrangement links TRBV29-1 to TRBJ1-2; D gene uncertain. The CDR3 runs to 13 residues. V was clipped by 7 bases and J by 1 base, with 13 bases between them. Germline V CDR1 and CDR2: SQVTM, ANQGSEA. CDR3: CSAPGGNNYGYTF. CDR3 bases: TGCAGCGCCCCCGGAGGAAATAACTATGGCTACACCTTC.

The chain employs TRBV28 and TRBJ1-5; 8 bases agree with TRBD1. CDR1 and CDR2 from the germline V gene are MDHEN and SYDVKM. The CDR3 covers 14 residues. V trimming: 3 bases; J trimming: 7 bases; junction bases outside the gene matches: 5. The CDR3 DNA reads as TGTGCCAGCAGTTTTCAGGGGGCTCGCCAGCCCCAGCATTTT. This sequence encodes CASSFQGARQPQHF. The full variable domain, completed using reference TRBV28 and TRBJ1-5, is DVKVTQSSRYLVKRTGEKVFLECVQDMDHENMFWYRQDPGLGLRLIYFSYDVKMKEKGDIPEGYSVSREKKERFSLILESASTNQTSMYLCASSFQGARQPQHFGDGTRLSIL.

V is TRBV6-5 and J is TRBJ1-2; D is perhaps TRBD1 (5 bases). CDR3 length: 15 amino acids. V lost 6 bases and J lost 0, with 14 bases in between. CDR1 is MNHEY and CDR2 is SVGAGI in the germline V gene. The CDR3 nucleotides read TGTGCCAGCAGAGTTCCGACAGAGACTAACTATGGCTACACCTTC. Amino acid sequence: CASRVPTETNYGYTF.

CDR3 DNA sequence: TGTGCCAGCTCACCGGCAGCTAATGAAAAACTGTTTTTT. This sequence encodes CASSPAANEKLFF. This chain uses TRBV18 with TRBJ1-4; D not resolved. The V gene's germline CDR1 is KGHSH and CDR2 LQKENI. With 3 bases removed from V and 3 bases from J, the gap between germline ends came to 5 bases. This CDR3 region has 13 residues.

The V and J genes are TRBV19 and TRBJ2-2; TRBD1 aligns across 12 bases. The CDR3 sequence is 15 residues long. The germline V gene has CDR1 LNHDA and CDR2 SQIVND (reference sequence). Trimming at V came to 4 bases and at J to 7 bases, leaving 4 bases not matched to a gene. CDR3 nucleotide sequence: TGTGCCAGTAGTAGCGGGACAGGGGGCAGCGGGGAGCTGTTTTTT. This sequence encodes CASSSGTGGSGELFF.

The rearrangement uses TRBV19 and TRBJ2-2; TRBD1 is a possible D gene (6 bases). In germline, CDR1 is LNHDA, CDR2 SQIVND (reference sequence). Trimming took 4 bases from V and 4 from J, leaving 10 bases between them. The CDR3 loop spans 14 amino acids. The CDR3 DNA sequence: TGTGCCAGTAGTACAGGGGTCGGCACCGGGGAGCTGTTTTTT. This encodes CASSTGVGTGELFF.

The genes are TRBV2 and TRBJ1-6; perhaps TRBD1 as D (6 bases). V was shortened by 6 bases and J by 13 bases, with 16 bases between the two germline ends. The CDR3 contains 13 residues. Germline loops: CDR1 SNHLY, CDR2 FYNNEI. The CDR3 DNA sequence: TGTGCCAGCAGAGAGGAACAGGGAATGCCCCTCCACTTT. Amino acid sequence: CASREEQGMPLHF.

V and J are TRBV30 and TRBJ1-3, with D unresolved. This CDR3 spans 14 amino acids. With 7 bases removed from V and 0 bases from J, the gap between germline ends came to 13 bases. Germline-derived CDR1 and CDR2 are GTSNPN and SVGIG (reference sequence). CDR3 region: CASTVPSSGNTIYF. CDR3 nucleotides: TGTGCCTCTACGGTTCCGAGCTCTGGAAACACCATATATTTT. Drawing the rest from reference TRBV30 and TRBJ1-3, the complete variable domain is SQTIHQWPATLVQPVGSPLSLECTVEGTSNPNLYWYRQAAGRGLQLLFYSVGIGQISSEVPQNLSASRPQDRQFILSSKKLLLSDSGFYLCASTVPSSGNTIYFGEGSWLTVV.